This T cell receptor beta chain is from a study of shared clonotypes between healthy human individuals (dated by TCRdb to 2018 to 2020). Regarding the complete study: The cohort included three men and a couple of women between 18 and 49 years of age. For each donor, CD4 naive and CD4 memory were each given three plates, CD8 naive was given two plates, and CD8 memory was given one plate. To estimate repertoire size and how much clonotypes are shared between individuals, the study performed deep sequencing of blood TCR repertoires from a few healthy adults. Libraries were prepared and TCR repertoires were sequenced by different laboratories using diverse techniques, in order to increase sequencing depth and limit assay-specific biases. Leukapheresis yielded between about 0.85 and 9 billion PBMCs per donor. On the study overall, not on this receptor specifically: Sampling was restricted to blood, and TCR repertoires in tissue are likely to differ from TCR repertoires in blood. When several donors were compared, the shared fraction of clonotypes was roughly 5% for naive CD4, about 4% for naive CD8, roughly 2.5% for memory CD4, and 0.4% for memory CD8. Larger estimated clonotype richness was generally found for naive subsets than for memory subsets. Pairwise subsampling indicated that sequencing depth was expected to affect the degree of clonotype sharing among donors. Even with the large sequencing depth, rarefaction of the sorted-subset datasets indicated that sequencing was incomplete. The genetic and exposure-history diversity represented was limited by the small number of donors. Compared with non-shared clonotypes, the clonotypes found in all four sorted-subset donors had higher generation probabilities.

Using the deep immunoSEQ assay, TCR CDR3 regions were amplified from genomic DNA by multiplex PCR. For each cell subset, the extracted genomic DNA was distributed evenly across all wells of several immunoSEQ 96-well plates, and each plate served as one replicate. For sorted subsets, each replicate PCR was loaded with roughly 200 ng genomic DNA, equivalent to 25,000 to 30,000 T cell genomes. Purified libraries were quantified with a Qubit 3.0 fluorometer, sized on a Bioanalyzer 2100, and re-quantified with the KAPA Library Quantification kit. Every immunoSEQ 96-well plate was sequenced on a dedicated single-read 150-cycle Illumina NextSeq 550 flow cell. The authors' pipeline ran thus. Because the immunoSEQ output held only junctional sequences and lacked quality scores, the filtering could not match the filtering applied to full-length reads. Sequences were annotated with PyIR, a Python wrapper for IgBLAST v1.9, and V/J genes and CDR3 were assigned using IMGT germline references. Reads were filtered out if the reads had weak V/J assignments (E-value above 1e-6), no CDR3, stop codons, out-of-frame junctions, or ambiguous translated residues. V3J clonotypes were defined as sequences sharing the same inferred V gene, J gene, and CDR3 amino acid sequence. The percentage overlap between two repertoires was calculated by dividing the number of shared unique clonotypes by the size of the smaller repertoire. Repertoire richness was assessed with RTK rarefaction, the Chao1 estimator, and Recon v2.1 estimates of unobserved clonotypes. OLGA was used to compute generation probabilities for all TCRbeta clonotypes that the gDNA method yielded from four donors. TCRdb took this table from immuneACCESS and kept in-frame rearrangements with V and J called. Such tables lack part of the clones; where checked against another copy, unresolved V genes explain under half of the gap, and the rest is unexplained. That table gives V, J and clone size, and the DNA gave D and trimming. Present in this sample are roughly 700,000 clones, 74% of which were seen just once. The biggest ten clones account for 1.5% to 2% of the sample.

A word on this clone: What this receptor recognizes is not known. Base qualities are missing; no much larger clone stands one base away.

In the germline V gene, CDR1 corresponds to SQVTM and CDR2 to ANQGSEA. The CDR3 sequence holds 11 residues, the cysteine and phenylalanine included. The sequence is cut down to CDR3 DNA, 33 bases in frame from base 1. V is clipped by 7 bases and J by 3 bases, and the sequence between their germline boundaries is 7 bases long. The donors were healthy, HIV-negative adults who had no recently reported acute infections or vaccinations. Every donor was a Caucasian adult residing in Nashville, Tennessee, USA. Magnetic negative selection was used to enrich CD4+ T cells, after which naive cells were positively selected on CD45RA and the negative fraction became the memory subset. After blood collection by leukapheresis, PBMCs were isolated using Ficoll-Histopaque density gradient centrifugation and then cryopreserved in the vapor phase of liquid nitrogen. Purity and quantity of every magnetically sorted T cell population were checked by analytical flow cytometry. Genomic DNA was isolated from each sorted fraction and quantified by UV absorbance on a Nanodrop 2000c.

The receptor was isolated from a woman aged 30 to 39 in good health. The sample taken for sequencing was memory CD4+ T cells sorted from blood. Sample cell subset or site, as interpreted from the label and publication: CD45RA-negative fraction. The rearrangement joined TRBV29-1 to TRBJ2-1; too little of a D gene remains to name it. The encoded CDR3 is CSAKDYNEQFF. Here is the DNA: TGCAGCGCCAAAGACTACAATGAGCAGTTCTTC.